A selection of T cell receptor beta chains follows, all from one sample in a study of long-term antiretroviral therapy in people with HIV. Profiled with immunoSEQ multiplex PCR; TCRdb holds only in-frame clones, not every one. Counted here are about 16,000 clones, approximately 79% occurring once; the ten biggest clones make up roughly 8.8%. The sample here was unsorted PBMCs, taken 0.1 years after starting antiretroviral therapy. These receptors originate from a man between 18 and 29 years old with HIV. Both conserved end residues are part of each CDR3. A D gene is named only where the DNA matches it firmly. A clone size is listed for some rows: how often the clone was seen (once, few, many), or a class if it is expanded.

D gene: .; clone size: .; V gene: TRBV6-1; CDR3 protein: CASSVGEAFF
D gene: .; clone size: .; V gene: TRBV5-4; CDR3 protein: CASSLEGGSYGYTF
D gene: .; clone size: .; V gene: TRBV19; CDR3 protein: CASSIGDQTGNEQFF
D gene: TRBD1; clone size: once; V gene: TRBV28; CDR3 protein: CASSGTGVPPPDPYEQYF
D gene: .; clone size: .; V gene: TRBV7-2; CDR3 protein: CASSQSLAGELFF
D gene: .; clone size: once; V gene: TRBV10-3; CDR3 protein: CATEGGNEQFF
D gene: TRBD1; clone size: .; V gene: TRBV19; CDR3 protein: CASVDFKTGKAFF
D gene: .; clone size: once; V gene: TRBV27; CDR3 protein: CASSFTGGNNEQFF
D gene: .; clone size: .; V gene: TRBV7-8; CDR3 protein: CASSSSATGFTDTQYF
D gene: .; clone size: .; V gene: TRBV13; CDR3 protein: CASSLRNQPQHF
D gene: .; clone size: .; V gene: TRBV12-5; CDR3 protein: CASGFREGAETQYF
D gene: .; clone size: once; V gene: TRBV30; CDR3 protein: CARDGAYGNTIYF
D gene: TRBD2; clone size: .; V gene: TRBV7-8; CDR3 protein: CASSLSGGEYEQYF
D gene: TRBD1; clone size: .; V gene: TRBV6-6; CDR3 protein: CATRQGSYEQYF
D gene: .; clone size: .; V gene: TRBV2; CDR3 protein: CASSEAGAESNQPQHF
D gene: .; clone size: .; V gene: TRBV5-4; CDR3 protein: CASSFTAGGELFF
D gene: .; clone size: .; V gene: TRBV7-2; CDR3 protein: CASSRSRSYTYEQYF
D gene: .; clone size: .; V gene: TRBV19; CDR3 protein: CASSLGQPGSGELFF
D gene: .; clone size: .; V gene: TRBV25-1; CDR3 protein: CASSEWSITEAFF
D gene: TRBD1; clone size: .; V gene: TRBV29-1; CDR3 protein: CSVQPGQGTGNEQFF
D gene: .; clone size: .; V gene: TRBV19; CDR3 protein: CASSADTFNQPQHF
D gene: .; clone size: few; V gene: TRBV10-3; CDR3 protein: CAISENDGGNTEAFF
D gene: .; clone size: .; V gene: TRBV2; CDR3 protein: CASSEALQGLYGYTF
D gene: .; clone size: .; V gene: TRBV6-5; CDR3 protein: CASSYTGAGEAFF
D gene: .; clone size: .; V gene: TRBV6-6; CDR3 protein: CASSPGSYEQYF
D gene: .; clone size: .; V gene: TRBV9; CDR3 protein: CASSSNDRGNYGYTF
D gene: TRBD2; clone size: .; V gene: TRBV7-2; CDR3 protein: CASSLGGLPTQYF
D gene: .; clone size: .; V gene: TRBV30; CDR3 protein: CAWSLGEQFF
D gene: TRBD2; clone size: .; V gene: TRBV7-8; CDR3 protein: CASSKTSGDTQYF
D gene: .; clone size: .; V gene: TRBV7-2; CDR3 protein: CASSLGRDGELFF
D gene: .; clone size: few; V gene: TRBV7-9; CDR3 protein: CASSLVGQTYEQYF
D gene: .; clone size: .; V gene: TRBV2; CDR3 protein: CASSGTGKLLEQYF
D gene: .; clone size: .; V gene: TRBV6-1; CDR3 protein: CASSETGEANEKLFF
D gene: .; clone size: .; V gene: TRBV27; CDR3 protein: CASSLLGKGGTEAFF
D gene: .; clone size: .; V gene: TRBV11-2; CDR3 protein: CASSFRASEAFF
D gene: .; clone size: .; V gene: TRBV9; CDR3 protein: CASSLTSGRGSPLHF